This T cell receptor beta chain came from a study of T cell changes during pregnancy in multiple sclerosis (dated by TCRdb to between 2019 and 2020). With regard to the full study: The study examined how the T cell repertoire changed over the course of pregnancy in women with multiple sclerosis.

Preparation of the library involved the immunoSEQ multiplex PCR assay. What TCRdb holds here is the immuneACCESS table cut down to in-frame rearrangements. Part of the clones is not present; checked against another copy, under half of the missing clones reflect an unresolved V gene, and the others are unexplained. This sample comprises around 57,000 clones, around 92% of them detected only once. 2.2% of the sample rests with the top ten. As for this clone: No antigen is known for it. Base quality data are lacking; no much larger clone is found one base away.

The germline V gene gives CDR1 as MDHEN and CDR2 as SYDVKM. Including the terminal cysteine and phenylalanine, the CDR3 comprises 12 residues. Only CDR3 DNA remains: 36 bases, in frame from the first base. The trim is 3 bases for V and 9 bases for J, with a gap of 12 bases between the germline ends. The starting material was peripheral blood, obtained in the third trimester of pregnancy. The chain is encoded by TRBV28 joined to TRBJ2-7; matching of 7 bases hints at TRBD2 as the D gene. This TCR derives from a female donor in good health, enrolled as a control in a pregnancy study. The DNA is as follows: TGTGCCAGCAGTTTTAGGGGGGGAAGGCAGTACTTC. Protein translation: CASSFRGGRQYF.